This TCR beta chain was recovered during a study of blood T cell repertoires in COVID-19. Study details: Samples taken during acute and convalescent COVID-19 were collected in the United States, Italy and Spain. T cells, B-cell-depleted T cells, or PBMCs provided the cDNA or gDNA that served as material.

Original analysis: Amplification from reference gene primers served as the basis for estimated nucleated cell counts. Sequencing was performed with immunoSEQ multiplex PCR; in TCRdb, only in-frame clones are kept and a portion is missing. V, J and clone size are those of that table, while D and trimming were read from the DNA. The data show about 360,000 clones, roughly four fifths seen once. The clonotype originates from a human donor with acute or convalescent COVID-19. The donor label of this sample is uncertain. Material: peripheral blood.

The CDR3: CASSLTSGGLWTQYF. The CDR3 DNA sequence: TGTGCCAGCAGTTTAACTAGCGGGGGCCTTTGGACCCAGTACTTC. This chain joins TRBV28 and TRBJ2-5; 11 bases are a match to TRBD2. CDR1 is MDHEN, CDR2 SYDVKM, per germline. After removal of 2 bases from V and 7 bases from J, the junction contained 6 bases not matched to a gene. The CDR3 extends over 15 amino acids.